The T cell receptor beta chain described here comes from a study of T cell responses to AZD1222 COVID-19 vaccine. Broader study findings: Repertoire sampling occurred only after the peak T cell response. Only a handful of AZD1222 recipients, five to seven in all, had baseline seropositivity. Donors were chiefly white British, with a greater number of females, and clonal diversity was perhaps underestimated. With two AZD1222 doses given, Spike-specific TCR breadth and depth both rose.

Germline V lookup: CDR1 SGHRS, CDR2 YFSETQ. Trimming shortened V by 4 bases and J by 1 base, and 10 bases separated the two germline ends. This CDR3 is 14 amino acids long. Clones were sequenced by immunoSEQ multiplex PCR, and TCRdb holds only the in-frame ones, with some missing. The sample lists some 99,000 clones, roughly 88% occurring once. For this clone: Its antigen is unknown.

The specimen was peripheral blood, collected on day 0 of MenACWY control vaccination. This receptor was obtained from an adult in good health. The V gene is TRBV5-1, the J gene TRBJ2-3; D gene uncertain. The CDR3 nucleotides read TGCGCCAGCAGCGGCCGCGGTGGCACAGATACGCAGTATTTT. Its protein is CASSGRGGTDTQYF. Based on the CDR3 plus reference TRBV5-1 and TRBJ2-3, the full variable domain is KAGVTQTPRYLIKTRGQQVTLSCSPISGHRSVSWYQQTPGQGLQFLFEYFSETQRNKGNFPGRFSGRQFSNSRSEMNVSTLELGDSALYLCASSGRGGTDTQYFGPGTRLTVL.